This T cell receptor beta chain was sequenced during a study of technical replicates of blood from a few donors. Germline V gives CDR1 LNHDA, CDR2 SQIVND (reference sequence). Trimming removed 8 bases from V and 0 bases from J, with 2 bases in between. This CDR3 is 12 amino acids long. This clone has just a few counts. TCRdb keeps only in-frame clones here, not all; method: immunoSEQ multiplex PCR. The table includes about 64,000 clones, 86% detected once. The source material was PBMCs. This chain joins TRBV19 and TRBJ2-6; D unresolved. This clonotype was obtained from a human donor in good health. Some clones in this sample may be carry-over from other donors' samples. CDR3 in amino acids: CASLSGANVLTF. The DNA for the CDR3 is TGTGCCAGTCTCTCTGGGGCCAACGTCCTGACTTTC. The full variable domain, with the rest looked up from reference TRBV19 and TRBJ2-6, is DGGITQSPKYLFRKEGQNVTLSCEQNLNHDAMYWYRQDPGQGLRLIYYSQIVNDFQKGDIAEGYSVSREKKESFPLTVTSAQKNPTAFYLCASLSGANVLTFGAGSRLTVL.